The 13 T cell receptor beta chains reported below all come from one sample, sequenced in a study of vaccination effects on CD4 cells after COVID-19. CD4+ T cells specific for antigen were expanded with viral peptide pools by the ViraFEST assay before sequencing. The authors isolated CD4+ T cells after nine to eleven days of culture. Method: immunoSEQ multiplex PCR; TCRdb's copy keeps in-frame clones and lacks some. The table records approximately 22,000 clones, about 73% of them present only once. For these receptors, no antigen is known. The sequencing here drew on CD4+ T cells from PBMCs cultured with HCoV-229E spike peptides, taken before COVID-19 vaccination. The source of these receptors is a human donor who received a COVID-19 vaccine.

V is TRBV6-1 and J is TRBJ2-3, with unresolved D. This CDR3 is built from 13 residues. Per the germline V gene, CDR1 is MNHNS and CDR2 is SASEGT. V dropped 1 base and J dropped 2 bases, with 4 bases sitting between them. The CDR3 bases are TGTGCCAGCAGTGAAGACTACACAGATACGCAGTATTTT. Amino acids: CASSEDYTDTQYF.

This clone has more than one count but fewer than ten. This chain joins TRBV6-5 and TRBJ1-6; D unresolved. Germline V gives CDR1 MNHEY, CDR2 SVGAGI. CDR3 length equals 12 residues. Trimming cost V 6 bases and J 10 bases, with 10 bases left between them. DNA of the CDR3: TGTGCCAGCAGCCCCTGGAAATCACCCCTCCACTTT. As protein: CASSPWKSPLHF.

The table lists this clone with a count of one. The J gene is TRBJ1-2, the V gene TRBV30, with 8 positions matching TRBD1. The CDR3 sequence is 13 residues long. Germline-derived CDR1 and CDR2 are GTSNPN and SVGIG (reference sequence). With V trimmed by 2 bases and J by 4 bases, 3 bases remained unmatched. CDR3 sequence: CAWSRTGSYGYTF. As DNA, the CDR3 is TGTGCCTGGAGTCGGACAGGGAGCTATGGCTACACCTTC.

This clone was counted between two and nine times. V and J are TRBV30 and TRBJ1-5; 12 positions agree with TRBD1. CDR3 length: 18 residues. J lost 1 base, V lost 8 bases, and 15 bases had no gene match. Germline V lookup: CDR1 GTSNPN, CDR2 SVGIG (reference sequence). The CDR3 here is CATTDGTGGARSNQPQHF. In DNA, the CDR3 is TGTGCCACTACTGACGGGACAGGGGGCGCAAGGAGCAATCAGCCCCAGCATTTT.

This clone turned up a few times. CDR3 residues: CAWSLGTGDQPQHF. CDR3 nucleotide sequence: TGTGCCTGGAGTCTAGGGACAGGGGATCAGCCCCAGCATTTT. The genes are TRBV30 and TRBJ1-5; 10 bases are shared with TRBD1. V gave up 2 bases and J gave up 5 bases; unmatched junction bases: 3. Germline V lookup: CDR1 GTSNPN, CDR2 SVGIG (reference sequence). This CDR3 spans 14 amino acids. Looking up the rest from reference TRBV30 and TRBJ1-5 gives the full variable domain: SQTIHQWPATLVQPVGSPLSLECTVEGTSNPNLYWYRQAAGRGLQLLFYSVGIGQISSEVPQNLSASRPQDRQFILSSKKLLLSDSGFYLCAWSLGTGDQPQHFGDGTRLSIL.

This clone was seen more than once but under ten times. The chain combines TRBV25-1 with TRBJ2-1; D remains ambiguous. The length of the CDR3 is 14 residues. With 10 bases removed from V and 2 bases from J, the gap between germline ends came to 15 bases. CDR1 is MGHDK, CDR2 SYGVNS, per germline. CDR3 protein: CATIPVGTYNEQFF. The CDR3 region has the DNA TGTGCCACCATCCCGGTCGGTACCTACAATGAGCAGTTCTTC.

This chain links TRBV5-6 with TRBJ2-3, with TRBD1 matching 7 bases. Trimming took 4 bases from V and 5 from J; bases not matched to a gene: 7. The CDR3 is 14 residues long. CDR1 and CDR2 from the germline V gene are SGHDT and YYEEEE. The CDR3 here is CASSTTGEGDTQYF. DNA for the CDR3: TGTGCCAGCAGCACTACAGGGGAAGGAGATACGCAGTATTTT.

The chain has TRBV5-1 and TRBJ1-2; 10 bases fit TRBD1. CDR3 length equals 15 residues. Trimming removed 3 bases from V and 8 bases from J; junction bases left unmatched: 10. Per germline, CDR1 SGHRS and CDR2 YFSETQ. CDR3 in amino acids: CASSSATGTGEGYTF. The CDR3 DNA follows: TGCGCCAGCAGCTCGGCGACCGGGACAGGGGAAGGCTACACCTTC.

This clone occurred a few times. As DNA, the CDR3 is TGTGCCAGCAGCGACCGGGACCGGGGTGCTTTCTTT. The encoded protein is CASSDRDRGAFF. J is TRBJ1-1 and V is TRBV11-2; a possible D gene is TRBD1 (5 bases). The CDR3 contains 12 residues. Trimming pared 5 bases from V and 11 bases from J, leaving 15 bases between. The germline CDR1 and CDR2 sequences are SGHAT and FQNNGV.

V and J are TRBV7-7 and TRBJ2-7, with a tentative D call TRBD2 (5 bases). Per germline, CDR1 SSHAT and CDR2 FNYEAQ (reference sequence). V lost 1 base and J lost 3, with 10 bases in between. The CDR3 has 14 amino acids. The CDR3 loop is CASSLGEKHYEQYF. Here the CDR3 DNA reads TGTGCCAGCAGCTTAGGGGAGAAACACTACGAGCAGTACTTC.

This sequence joins TRBV19 and TRBJ2-2, with D possibly being TRBD1 or TRBD2 (6 bases each). Trimming cost V 3 bases and J 1 base, with 12 bases left between them. The length of the CDR3 is 16 residues. Germline assignment: CDR1 LNHDA and CDR2 SQIVND (reference sequence). CDR3 sequence reads: CASSIGGGMNTGELFF. The CDR3 nucleotides read TGTGCCAGTAGTATTGGAGGGGGGATGAACACCGGGGAGCTGTTTTTT.

This clone was observed a handful of times. The V and J genes are TRBV18 and TRBJ1-1; D possibly corresponds to TRBD1 (6 bases). CDR3 length: 14 residues. Germline CDR1 reads KGHSH; CDR2 reads LQKENI. V dropped 4 bases and J dropped 1 base, with 10 bases sitting between them. For the CDR3, the DNA is TGTGCCAGCTCACAGGGGGTCCCGAACACTGAAGCTTTCTTT. It specifies CASSQGVPNTEAFF.

This chain connects TRBV11-3 to TRBJ2-2; D gene ambiguous. V lost 3 bases and J lost 1, with 9 bases in between. The CDR3 contains 15 residues. The germline gives CDR1 SGHNT, CDR2 YENEEA. The CDR3 DNA reads TGTGCCAGCAGCTTCGCCGCCGAGAACACCGGGGAGCTGTTTTTT. Its translation is CASSFAAENTGELFF.